Listed here is a single T cell receptor (beta chain). Germline CDR1 SGHRS, CDR2 YFSETQ. Trimming removed 0 bases from V and 5 bases from J, with 11 bases in between. The CDR3 is 14 amino acids. These data originate in a study of blood T cell repertoires in COVID-19. For the study at large: Acute and convalescent COVID-19 specimens originated in the United States, Italy and Spain. PBMCs, B-cell-depleted T cells, or T cells were the source of the cDNA or gDNA that made up the material.

The repertoire was sequenced with immunoSEQ multiplex PCR; TCRdb's copy has only in-frame clones and lacks some. The sample yields about 190,000 clones, around 78% seen once. The receptor was derived from a woman older than 75 with active or convalescent COVID-19. J is TRBJ2-5 and V is TRBV5-1, with D maybe TRBD1 (5 bases). Sequences were obtained from peripheral blood. CDR3 residues: CASSLEGASETQYF. CDR3 sequence (DNA): TGCGCCAGCAGCTTGGAAGGGGCGTCTGAGACCCAGTACTTC. Drawing the rest from reference TRBV5-1 and TRBJ2-5, the complete variable domain is KAGVTQTPRYLIKTRGQQVTLSCSPISGHRSVSWYQQTPGQGLQFLFEYFSETQRNKGNFPGRFSGRQFSNSRSEMNVSTLELGDSALYLCASSLEGASETQYFGPGTRLLVL.